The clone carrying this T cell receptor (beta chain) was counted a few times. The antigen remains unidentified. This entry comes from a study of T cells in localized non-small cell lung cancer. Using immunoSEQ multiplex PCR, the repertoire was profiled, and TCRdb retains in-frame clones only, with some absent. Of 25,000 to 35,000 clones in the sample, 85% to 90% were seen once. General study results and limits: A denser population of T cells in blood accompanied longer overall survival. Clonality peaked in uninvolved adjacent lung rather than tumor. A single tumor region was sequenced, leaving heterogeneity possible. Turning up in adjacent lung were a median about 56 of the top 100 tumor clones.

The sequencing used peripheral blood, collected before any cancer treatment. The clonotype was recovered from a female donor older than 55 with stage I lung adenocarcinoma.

The CDR3: CASSPGHPRDYGYTF. CDR3 DNA sequence: TGTGCCAGCAGCCCCGGACACCCCCGGGACTATGGCTACACCTTC. The chain employs TRBV6-1 and TRBJ1-2; tentative D call: TRBD1 (5 bases). V was clipped by 6 bases and J by 3 bases, with 17 bases between them. The CDR3 loop spans 15 amino acids. The germline CDR1 and CDR2 sequences are MNHNS and SASEGT.